Listed below are T cell receptor beta chains from one sample, sequenced in a study of blood T cell repertoires in COVID-19. TCRdb keeps only in-frame clones here, not all; method: immunoSEQ multiplex PCR. The table includes some 400,000 clones, about 89% detected once. The specimen sequenced was peripheral blood. All receptors come from a woman aged 25 to 39 with COVID-19, enrolled during active disease. Both conserved end residues are part of each CDR3. Size is omitted from some rows. Given values are once, few, many or a class for expanded clones.

>once|TRBV10-3|TRBJ2-2
CAIRREVIGELFF
>-|TRBV19|TRBJ1-2
CASSTTGTGGDYTF
>-|TRBV7-9|TRBJ2-2
CASSLGGTGELFF
>-|TRBV11-2|TRBJ2-6
CASSWDLTGRRANVLTF
>-|TRBV27|TRBJ1-6
CASSLVGQGNSPLHF
>-|TRBV28|TRBJ2-7
CASSLSFQAAEQYF
>-|TRBV27|TRBJ2-3
CASRREFTQYF
>-|TRBV7-9|TRBJ2-3
CASSLSGFTDTQYF
>-|TRBV4-3|TRBJ1-5
CASSQETGSQPQHF
>-|TRBV5-4|TRBJ1-6
CASSFRGSYNSPLHF
>-|TRBV30|TRBJ1-5
CATGDRGAQPQHF
>-|TRBV5-4|TRBJ2-3
CAGEDSSSTDTQYF
>-|TRBV6-5|TRBJ1-2
CASSYSAGANYGYTF
>-|TRBV27|TRBJ2-7
CATRTGAYEQYF
>-|TRBV6-6|TRBJ1-1
CASSYRGNTEAFF
>-|TRBV5-1|TRBJ2-7
CASSLDRQAAYEQYF
>once|TRBV28|TRBJ1-2
CASSSTGAYGYTF
>-|TRBV5-1|TRBJ2-3
CASSYRDTQYF
>-|TRBV5-1|TRBJ2-5
CASSLGLAGGQETQYF
>-|TRBV19|TRBJ2-2
CASSINGGELFF
>-|TRBV10-3|TRBJ1-2
CAISQTGGAGYGYTF
>few|TRBV2|TRBJ1-2
CASSVDRPNYGYTF
>-|TRBV18|TRBJ2-7
CASSPGQNEQYF
>once|TRBV10-1|TRBJ1-2
CASSESIGPGKGYTF
>-|TRBV29-1|TRBJ1-4
CSARRTGGNEKLFF
>-|TRBV2|TRBJ2-3
CASSSQGDTQYF
>-|TRBV10-2|TRBJ1-2
CASSGVNERARGYDYGYTF
>-|TRBV15|TRBJ2-7
CATSRRESFYEQYF
>-|TRBV19|TRBJ2-7
CASSPTAGYEQYF
>once|TRBV24-1|TRBJ1-4
CATSDPGQGDEKLFF
>-|TRBV5-5|TRBJ2-3
CASSWEWTDTQYF
>once|TRBV21-1|TRBJ2-7
CASSKALGFREFHEQYF
>-|TRBV5-4|TRBJ2-2
CASGTGGYNTGELFF
>once|TRBV28|TRBJ1-4
CASSYGQVGSNEKLFF
>few|TRBV15|TRBJ2-7
CATSRDPHSYEQYF
>-|TRBV30|TRBJ1-6
CAFLRGDNSPLHF
>-|TRBV5-1|TRBJ2-7
CASSLGQGLAGGYYEQYF
>once|TRBV6-1|TRBJ1-5
CASSEGAGNQPQHF
>-|TRBV21-1|TRBJ2-7
CASSLSSYEQYF
>once|TRBV4-1|TRBJ1-1
CASSPREQNTEAFF
>few|TRBV2|TRBJ1-4
CASNSRDRGPSNEKLFF
>-|TRBV29-1|TRBJ2-7
CSASGQLHEQYF
>many|TRBV13|TRBJ1-4
CASSLRQGRDEKLFF
>-|TRBV15|TRBJ2-7
CATSRDNLAGGGEQYF
>-|TRBV19|TRBJ2-1
CASSSYGTSGPNEQFF
>-|TRBV19|TRBJ2-7
CASSRGQGASHEQYF
>-|TRBV11-2|TRBJ2-7
CASSFNRGSYEQYF
>-|TRBV28|TRBJ2-1
CASSTRRGMGEQFF
>-|TRBV28|TRBJ2-5
CASTDQETQYF
>-|TRBV24-1|TRBJ2-4
CATSDPLAGVNIQYF
>-|TRBV7-9|TRBJ2-1
CASSRFLADYNEQFF
>-|TRBV5-1|TRBJ2-1
CASSSGTSGYNEQFF
>-|TRBV10-1|TRBJ2-7
CASSIGGGPAYEQYF
>-|TRBV4-1|TRBJ2-5
CASSQILAGVGETQYF